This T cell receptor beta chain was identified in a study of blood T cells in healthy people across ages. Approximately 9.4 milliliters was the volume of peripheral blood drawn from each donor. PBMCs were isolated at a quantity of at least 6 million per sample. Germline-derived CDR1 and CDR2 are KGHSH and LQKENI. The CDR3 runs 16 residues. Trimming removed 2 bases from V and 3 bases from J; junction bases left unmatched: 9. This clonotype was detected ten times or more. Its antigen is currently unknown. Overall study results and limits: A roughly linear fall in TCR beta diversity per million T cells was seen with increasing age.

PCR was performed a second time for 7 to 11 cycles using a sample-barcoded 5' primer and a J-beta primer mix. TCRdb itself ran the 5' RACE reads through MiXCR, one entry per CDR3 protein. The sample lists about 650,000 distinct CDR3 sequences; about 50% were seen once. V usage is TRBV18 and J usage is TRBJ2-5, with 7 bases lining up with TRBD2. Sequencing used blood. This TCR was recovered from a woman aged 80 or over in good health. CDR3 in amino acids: CASSPDGTTHKETQYF. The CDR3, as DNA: TGTGCCAGCTCACCAGACGGGACTACTCATAAAGAGACCCAGTACTTC.